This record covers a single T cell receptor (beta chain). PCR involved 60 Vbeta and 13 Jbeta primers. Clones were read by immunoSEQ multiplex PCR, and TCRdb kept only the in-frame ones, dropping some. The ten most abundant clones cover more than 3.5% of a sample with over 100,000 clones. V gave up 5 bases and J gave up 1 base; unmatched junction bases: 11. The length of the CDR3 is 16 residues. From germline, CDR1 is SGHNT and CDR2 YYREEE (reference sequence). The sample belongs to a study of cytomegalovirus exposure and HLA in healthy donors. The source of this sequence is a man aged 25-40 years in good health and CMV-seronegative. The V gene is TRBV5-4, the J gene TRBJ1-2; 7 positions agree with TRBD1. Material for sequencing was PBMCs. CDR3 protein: CASSSPTGADNYGYTF. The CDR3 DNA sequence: TGTGCCAGCAGTTCACCCACAGGGGCGGATAACTATGGCTACACCTTC. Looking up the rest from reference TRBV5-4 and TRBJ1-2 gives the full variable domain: ETGVTQSPTHLIKTRGQQVTLRCSSQSGHNTVSWYQQALGQGPQFIFQYYREEENGRGNFPPRFSGLQFPNYSSELNVNALELDDSALYLCASSSPTGADNYGYTFGSGTRLTVV.